These 18 T cell receptor beta chains originate from one sample sequenced in a study of CD8 T cells in ankylosing spondylitis (dated 2017 in TCRdb). Their recognized antigens are unknown. What the study reported, not specific to this receptor: Blood from ankylosing spondylitis patients appeared to be characterized by a TCR beta motif composed of eight or nine highly homologous amino acid variants.

Library construction relied on 5' RACE. These reads were obtained on an Illumina HiSeq 2500. TCRdb took the public reads, trimmed them with fastp at Q25, ran MiXCR for clone calling and kept in-frame beta chains. CDR3 protein sequences are deduplicated, and each keeps its most common genes and DNA. The sample has 670,000 or so distinct CDR3 sequences on record, around a fifth of them singletons. Jointly, the top ten make up around 20% of the sample. Sequenced sample: blood, either unsorted or a sorted T cell fraction (not recorded which). Receptors originate from a male donor with ankylosing spondylitis.

The gene calls are TRBV7-2 and TRBJ2-7; TRBD2 matches 7 bases. CDR1 SGHTA and CDR2 FQGNSA come from the germline V gene. This CDR3 has 14 residues. The junction had 5 bases not matched to a gene; V was cut back by 0 bases and J by 6 bases. The CDR3 sequence: CASSLALGGAEQYF. DNA for the CDR3: TGTGCCAGCAGCTTAGCTTTGGGAGGGGCCGAGCAGTACTTC.

The V and J genes are TRBV7-2 and TRBJ1-5; possibly TRBD1 for D (5 bases). The germline V gene encodes CDR1 SGHTA and CDR2 FQGNSA. The CDR3 runs 12 residues. The ends were cut back, 5 bases at V and 7 bases at J, with 9 bases in the middle. The CDR3 spells CASSGDGQPQHF. In DNA form, the CDR3 reads TGTGCCAGCAGCGGGGACGGCCAGCCCCAGCATTTT.

The chain has TRBV2 and TRBJ2-3, with TRBD1 matching 7 bases. V gave up 5 bases and J gave up 2 bases; unmatched junction bases: 7. This CDR3 comprises 15 residues. Per germline, CDR1 SNHLY and CDR2 FYNNEI. CDR3 loop: CASSPDRQYTDTQYF. As DNA, the CDR3 is TGTGCCAGCAGTCCGGACAGGCAATACACAGATACGCAGTATTTT. Variable domain in full (rest from reference TRBV2 and TRBJ2-3): EPEVTQTPSHQVTQMGQEVILRCVPISNHLYFYWYRQILGQKVEFLVSFYNNEISEKSEIFDDQFSVERPDGSNFTLKIRSTKLEDSAMYFCASSPDRQYTDTQYFGPGTRLTVL.

The J gene is TRBJ2-5, the V gene TRBV29-1; possible D gene TRBD2, 6 bases. With 5 bases removed from V and 4 bases from J, the gap between germline ends came to 8 bases. Germline CDR1 reads SQVTM; CDR2 reads ANQGSEA. CDR3 length equals 11 residues. The CDR3 sequence is CSVLGGETQYF. In DNA form, the CDR3 reads TGCAGCGTTTTGGGGGGAGAGACCCAGTACTTC.

The count of this clonotype is one. The V gene is TRBV11-2, the J gene TRBJ2-5; D is perhaps TRBD1 (6 bases). The germline V gene encodes CDR1 SGHAT and CDR2 FQNNGV. The CDR3 length is 15 residues. V was shortened by 0 bases and J by 4 bases, with 12 bases between the two germline ends. The CDR3 DNA reads TGTGCCAGCAGCTTAGAATGGGTCAGGGGAGAGACCCAGTACTTC. It encodes CASSLEWVRGETQYF.

The genes are TRBV6-2 or TRBV6-3 and TRBJ2-1; the D gene could be TRBD1 or TRBD2 (5 bases each). Trimming shortened V by 5 bases and J by 6 bases, and 8 bases separated the two germline ends. This CDR3 has 12 amino acids. CDR1 MNHEY and CDR2 SVGEGT come from the germline V gene. The CDR3, as DNA: TGTGCCAGCAGTGGGACGTTCAATGAGCAGTTCTTC. This encodes CASSGTFNEQFF.

The table lists this clonotype with a few counts. The chain recombines TRBV12-3 or TRBV12-4 with TRBJ2-5, with D possibly TRBD1 on 5 matching bases. Trimming removed 3 bases from V and 2 bases from J, with 16 bases in between. This CDR3 is built from 16 residues. CDR3 loop: CASSFGTVRTQETQYF. The DNA for the CDR3 is TGTGCCAGCAGTTTCGGCACGGTTCGGACACAAGAGACCCAGTACTTC.

DNA for the CDR3: TGTGCCAGCAGAACAAACCCCGGGACAGAGTTCTATGGCTACACCTTC. Translating gives CASRTNPGTEFYGYTF. The V call is TRBV28, the J call TRBJ1-2; TRBD1 aligns across 7 bases. The CDR3 sequence is 16 residues long. J lost 4 bases, V lost 6 bases, and 14 bases had no gene match. The germline gives CDR1 MDHEN, CDR2 SYDVKM.

This clonotype has only a few counts. V gene TRBV5-5 combines with J gene TRBJ1-2, with D tentatively TRBD1 (6 bases). CDR1 SGHKS and CDR2 YYEKEE come from the germline V gene (reference sequence). The CDR3 has 15 amino acids. Trimming took 3 bases from V and 4 from J, leaving 16 bases between them. CDR3 bases: TGTGCCAGCAGCTCGTCGAGGGGGTCCTCCTATGGCTACACCTTC. This translates into CASSSSRGSSYGYTF.

This clonotype was observed at least ten times. V gene TRBV12-3 or TRBV12-4 combines with J gene TRBJ2-7; either TRBD1 or TRBD2 may supply D (5 bases each). The CDR3 spans 14 residues. V lost 1 base to trimming and J lost 6 bases, with 13 bases between them. Here the CDR3 reads CASSLDAMGVEQYF. CDR3 nucleotides: TGTGCCAGCAGTTTAGACGCTATGGGGGTCGAGCAGTACTTC.

This chain uses TRBV7-9 with TRBJ2-7; D is possibly TRBD2 (5 bases). Trimming pared 2 bases from V and 6 bases from J, leaving 14 bases between. The CDR3 contains 14 residues. Germline V gene sequence: CDR1 SEHNR, CDR2 FQNEAQ (reference sequence). CDR3 nucleotide sequence: TGTGCCAGCAGCTTAAGGGAGATGGAATCCGAGCAGTACTTC. Its translation is CASSLREMESEQYF.

This chain connects TRBV6-1 to TRBJ2-5, with D perhaps TRBD1 or TRBD2 (5 bases each). Deletions cut 7 bases from V and 4 bases from J, with 13 bases between. CDR1 is MNHNS, CDR2 SASEGT, per germline. The CDR3 is 13 residues long. The CDR3 reads CASKVGVGETQYF. The CDR3 coding sequence is TGTGCCAGCAAAGTGGGGGTCGGAGAGACCCAGTACTTC.

A few counts support this clonotype. The chain uses TRBV12-3 or TRBV12-4 and TRBJ1-2; 8 bases map to TRBD1. This CDR3 contains 16 residues. With V trimmed by 5 bases and J by 5 bases, 13 bases remained unmatched. CDR3 DNA: TGTGCCAGCAGTGACCCGGGGGGGCAGGGGGCGTATGGCTACACCTTC. Its protein product is CASSDPGGQGAYGYTF.

V and J are TRBV12-3 or TRBV12-4 and TRBJ2-3; 9 bases are shared with TRBD2. V was clipped by 6 bases and J by 4 bases; unmatched bases: 8. This CDR3 has 15 residues. CDR3 residues: CASSRGLALADTQYF. The DNA of the CDR3 is TGTGCCAGCAGCCGCGGACTAGCGCTCGCAGATACGCAGTATTTT.

This clonotype was counted a few times. The V gene is TRBV28, the J gene TRBJ1-1; a weak D match, TRBD1 (5 bases). CDR1 MDHEN and CDR2 SYDVKM come from the germline V gene. This CDR3 has 14 residues. Trimming removed 11 bases from V and 1 base from J, with 17 bases in between. CDR3 coding DNA: TGTGCCGGGGCAGGGAAGCTTCGGAACACTGAAGCTTTCTTT. It encodes CAGAGKLRNTEAFF.

The V gene is TRBV6-1, the J gene TRBJ2-7; perhaps TRBD2 as D (5 bases). V lost 7 bases and J 5 bases, leaving 15 bases between the germline ends. Germline V gene lookup returns CDR1 MNHNS and CDR2 SASEGT. The CDR3 consists of 13 residues. CDR3 sequence: CASNSGLLNEQYF. The CDR3 DNA sequence: TGTGCCAGCAACTCCGGACTCTTGAACGAGCAGTACTTC.

This clonotype was counted between two and nine times. The chain joins TRBV7-8 to TRBJ2-7; D may be TRBD1 (5 bases). This CDR3 has 14 residues. CDR1 SGHVS and CDR2 FQNEAQ come from the germline V gene. V was cut by 0 bases and J by 2 bases, with 8 bases left in between. The CDR3 region is CASSLADSPYEQYF. The CDR3 nucleotides are TGTGCCAGCAGCTTAGCCGACAGCCCCTACGAGCAGTACTTC. The full variable domain, its missing parts supplied by reference TRBV7-8 and TRBJ2-7, is GAGVSQSPRYKVAKRGQDVALRCDPISGHVSLFWYQQALGQGPEFLTYFQNEAQLDKSGLPSDRFFAERPEGSVSTLKIQRTQQEDSAVYLCASSLADSPYEQYFGPGTRLTVT.

This clonotype was seen a handful of times. V and J are TRBV27 and TRBJ2-3; D is perhaps TRBD1 or TRBD2 (7 bases each). Trimming removed 5 bases from V and 3 bases from J, with 12 bases in between. There are 14 residues in the CDR3. The V gene's germline CDR1 is MNHEY and CDR2 SMNVEV (reference sequence). CDR3 sequence reads: CASSVRGGTDTQYF. CDR3 coding DNA: TGTGCCAGCAGTGTCAGGGGGGGGACAGATACGCAGTATTTT.